This entry is about one T cell receptor (beta chain). The data originate from a study of blood T cell repertoires in COVID-19. Assay: immunoSEQ multiplex PCR; the TCRdb copy retains only in-frame clones and omits some. This sample yields some 260,000 clones, of which approximately 88% are seen a single time; 10% to 13% belongs to the top ten. Sequencing was carried out using peripheral blood. This receptor was taken from a woman in her seventies with COVID-19, enrolled during active disease.

The CDR3 sequence is CASSTTGGDLNYGYTF. CDR3 nucleotides: TGTGCCAGCTCAACAACAGGGGGAGACCTTAACTATGGCTACACCTTC. This chain uses TRBV18 with TRBJ1-2; the match to TRBD1 covers 8 bases. The CDR3 length is 16 residues. Germline CDR1 reads KGHSH; CDR2 reads LQKENI. Unmatched junction bases numbered 9, after V lost 5 bases and J lost 1 base.